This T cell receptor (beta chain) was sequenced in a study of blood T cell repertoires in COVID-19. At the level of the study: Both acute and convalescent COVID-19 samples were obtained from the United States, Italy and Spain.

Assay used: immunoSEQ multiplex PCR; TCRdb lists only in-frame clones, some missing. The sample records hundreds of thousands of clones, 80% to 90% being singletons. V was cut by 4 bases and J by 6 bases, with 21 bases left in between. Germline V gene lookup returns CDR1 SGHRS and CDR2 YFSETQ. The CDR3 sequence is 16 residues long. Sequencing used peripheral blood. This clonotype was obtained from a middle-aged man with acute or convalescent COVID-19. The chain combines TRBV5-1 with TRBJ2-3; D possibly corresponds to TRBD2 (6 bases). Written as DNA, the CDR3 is TGCGCCAGCAGCCCGGGGACTCTGGGGCTGTTCGATACGCAGTATTTT. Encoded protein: CASSPGTLGLFDTQYF.